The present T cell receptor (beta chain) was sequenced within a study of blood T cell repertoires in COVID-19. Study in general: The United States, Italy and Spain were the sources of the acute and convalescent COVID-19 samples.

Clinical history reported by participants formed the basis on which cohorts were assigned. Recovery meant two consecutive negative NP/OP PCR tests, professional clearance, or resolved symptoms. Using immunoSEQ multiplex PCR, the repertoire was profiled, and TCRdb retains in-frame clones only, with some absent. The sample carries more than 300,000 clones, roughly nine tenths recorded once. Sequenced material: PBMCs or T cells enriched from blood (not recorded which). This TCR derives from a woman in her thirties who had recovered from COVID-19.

In DNA, the CDR3 is TGCGCCAGCAGCCATATCCAGGGTACCCAGTACTTC. Residues: CASSHIQGTQYF. This chain joins TRBV4-1 and TRBJ2-5, with a possible D match to TRBD1 (5 bases). This CDR3 region has 12 residues. Germline V gene sequence: CDR1 MGHRA, CDR2 YSYEKL. The V end lost 3 bases, the J end lost 8 bases, and 10 bases lay between the germline ends.